The sequence of this T cell receptor (beta chain) was determined in a study of cytomegalovirus exposure and HLA in healthy donors. The CDR3 totals 14 residues. The ends were cut back, 3 bases at V and 2 bases at J, with 11 bases in the middle. Germline lookup yields CDR1 KGHSH and CDR2 LQKENI. Study-wide results and caveats: Reports showed the classifier diagnosing cytomegalovirus status with high specificity and sensitivity. Many donors carried some public TCRs, although rarity characterized most TCR sequences. The study labeled under 200 TCR beta chains cytomegalovirus-associated.

Separate from the 666-subject first cohort was the approximately 120-subject validation cohort, to which the donors belonged. Comments on this clone: Its antigen is unidentified. Other DNA sequences in the same sample also yield this CDR3.

Generated by immunoSEQ multiplex PCR, the TCRdb table keeps only in-frame clones and is missing some. This sample has about 240,000 clones, with 70% to 90% found just once. The sequencing input was PBMCs. The receptor's source is a woman in her 30s in good health and CMV-seropositive. The V call is TRBV18, the J call TRBJ2-7; D possibly corresponds to TRBD1 (6 bases). CDR3 nucleotides: TGTGCCAGCTCACCGGGACAAGGAACCTACGAGCAGTACTTC. This encodes CASSPGQGTYEQYF.